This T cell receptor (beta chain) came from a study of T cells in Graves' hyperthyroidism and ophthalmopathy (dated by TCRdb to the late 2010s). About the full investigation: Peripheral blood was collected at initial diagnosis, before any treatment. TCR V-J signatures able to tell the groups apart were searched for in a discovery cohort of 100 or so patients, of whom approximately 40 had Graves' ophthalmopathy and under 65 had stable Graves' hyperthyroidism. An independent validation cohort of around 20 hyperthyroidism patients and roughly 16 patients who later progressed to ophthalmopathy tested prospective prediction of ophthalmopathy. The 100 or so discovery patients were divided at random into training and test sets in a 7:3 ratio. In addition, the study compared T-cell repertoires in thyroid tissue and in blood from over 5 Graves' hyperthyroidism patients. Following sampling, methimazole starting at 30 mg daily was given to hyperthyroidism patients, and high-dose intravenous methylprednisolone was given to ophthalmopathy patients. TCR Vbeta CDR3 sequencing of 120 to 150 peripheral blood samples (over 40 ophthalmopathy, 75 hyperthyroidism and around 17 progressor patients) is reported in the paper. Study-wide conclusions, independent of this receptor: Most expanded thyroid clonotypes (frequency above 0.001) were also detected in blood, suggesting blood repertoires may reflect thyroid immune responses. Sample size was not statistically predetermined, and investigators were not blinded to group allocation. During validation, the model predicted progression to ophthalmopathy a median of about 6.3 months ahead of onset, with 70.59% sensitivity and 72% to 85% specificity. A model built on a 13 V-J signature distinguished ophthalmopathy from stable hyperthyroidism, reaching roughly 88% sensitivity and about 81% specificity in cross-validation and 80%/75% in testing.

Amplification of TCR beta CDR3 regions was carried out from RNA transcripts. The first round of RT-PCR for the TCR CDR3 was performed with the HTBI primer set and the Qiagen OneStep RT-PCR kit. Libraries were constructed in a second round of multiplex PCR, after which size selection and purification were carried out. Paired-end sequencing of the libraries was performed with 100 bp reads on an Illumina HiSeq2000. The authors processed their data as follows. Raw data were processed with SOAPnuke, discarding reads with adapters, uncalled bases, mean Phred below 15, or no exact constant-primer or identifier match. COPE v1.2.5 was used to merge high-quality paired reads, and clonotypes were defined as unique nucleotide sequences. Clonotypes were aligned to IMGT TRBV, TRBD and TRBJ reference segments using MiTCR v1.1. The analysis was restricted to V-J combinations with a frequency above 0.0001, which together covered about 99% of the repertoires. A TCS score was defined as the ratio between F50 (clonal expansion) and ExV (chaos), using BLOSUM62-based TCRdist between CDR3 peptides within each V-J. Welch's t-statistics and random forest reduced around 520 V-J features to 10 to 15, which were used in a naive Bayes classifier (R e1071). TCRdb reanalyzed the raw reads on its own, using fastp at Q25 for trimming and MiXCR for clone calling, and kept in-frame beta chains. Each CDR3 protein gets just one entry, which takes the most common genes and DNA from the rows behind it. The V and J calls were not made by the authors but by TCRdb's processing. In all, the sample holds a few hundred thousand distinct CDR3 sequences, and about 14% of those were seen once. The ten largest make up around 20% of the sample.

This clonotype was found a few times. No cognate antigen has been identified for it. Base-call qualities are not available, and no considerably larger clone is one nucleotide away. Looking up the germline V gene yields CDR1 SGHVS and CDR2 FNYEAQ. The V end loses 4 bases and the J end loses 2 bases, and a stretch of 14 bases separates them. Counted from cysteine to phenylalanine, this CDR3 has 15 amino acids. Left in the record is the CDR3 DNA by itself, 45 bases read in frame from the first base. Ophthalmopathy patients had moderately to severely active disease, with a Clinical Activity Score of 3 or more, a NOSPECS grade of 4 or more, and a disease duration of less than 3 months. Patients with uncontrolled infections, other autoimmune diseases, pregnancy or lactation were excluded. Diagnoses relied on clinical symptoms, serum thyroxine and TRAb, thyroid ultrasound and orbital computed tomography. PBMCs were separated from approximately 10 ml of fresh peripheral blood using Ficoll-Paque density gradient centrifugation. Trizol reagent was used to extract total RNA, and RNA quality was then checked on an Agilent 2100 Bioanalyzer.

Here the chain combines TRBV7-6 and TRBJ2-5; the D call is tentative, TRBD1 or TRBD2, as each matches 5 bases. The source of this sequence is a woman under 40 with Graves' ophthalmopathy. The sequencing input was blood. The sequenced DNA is TGTGCCAGCAGCTACCCGGGGCCAGGACAAGAGACCCAGTACTTC. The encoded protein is CASSYPGPGQETQYF.